One sample yielded the 18 T cell receptor beta chains listed below, sequenced in a study of T cell changes during pregnancy in multiple sclerosis. Measured with immunoSEQ multiplex PCR; TCRdb has only the in-frame clones, and not every one. The sample lists tens of thousands of clones; roughly 88% were seen once. The starting material was peripheral blood, obtained in the first trimester of pregnancy. All receptors come from a female donor with multiple sclerosis, enrolled in a pregnancy study.

The chain carries TRBV28 and TRBJ2-3, with 10 bases aligning to TRBD2. The CDR3 extends over 17 amino acids. With V trimmed by 8 bases and J by 1 base, 12 bases remained unmatched. In germline, CDR1 is MDHEN, CDR2 SYDVKM. CDR3 region: CASGLGTGTSGTDTQYF. DNA for the CDR3: TGTGCCAGCGGACTTGGGACCGGGACTAGCGGCACAGATACGCAGTATTTT.

The CDR3 DNA reads TGCGCCAGCAGCCAAAGGGGAAGCTACACCTTC. It translates to CASSQRGSYTF. The genes are TRBV4-1 and TRBJ1-2, with D tentatively TRBD1 (5 bases). This CDR3 spans 11 amino acids. Trimming shortened V by 2 bases and J by 9 bases, and 7 bases separated the two germline ends. Germline V gene data show CDR1 as MGHRA and CDR2 as YSYEKL.

Comment on this clone: Other DNA sequences in the sample encode the same CDR3. V usage is TRBV5-1 and J usage is TRBJ2-1, with 11 nucleotides matching TRBD2. The CDR3 totals 13 residues. Per the germline V gene, CDR1 is SGHRS and CDR2 is YFSETQ. J was trimmed by 10 bases and V by 0 bases; bases with no gene match: 0. CDR3 in amino acids: CASSLGLAGEQFF. The CDR3 DNA is TGCGCCAGCAGCTTGGGACTAGCGGGGGAGCAGTTCTTC.

The V gene is TRBV19, the J gene TRBJ2-1; D perhaps matches TRBD1 (5 bases). Germline CDR1 reads LNHDA; CDR2 reads SQIVND (reference sequence). V lost 6 bases to trimming and J lost 5 bases, with 11 bases between them. CDR3 length: 13 residues. The CDR3 nucleotides read TGTGCCAGTAGACCCAGACAGAACAATGAGCAGTTCTTC. Translating it yields CASRPRQNNEQFF.

V usage is TRBV4-1 and J usage is TRBJ2-1, with 10 nucleotides matching TRBD2. The germline V gene encodes CDR1 MGHRA and CDR2 YSYEKL. The CDR3 spans 20 residues. V lost 0 bases to trimming and J lost 0 bases; unmatched junction nucleotides: 11. The CDR3 loop is CASSQEGPGLAISSYNEQFF. CDR3 in DNA: TGCGCCAGCAGCCAAGAAGGCCCGGGACTAGCGATTAGCTCCTACAATGAGCAGTTCTTC.

This clone was observed once. V and J are TRBV6-5 and TRBJ1-3; a weak D match, TRBD1 (5 bases). Per the germline V gene, CDR1 is MNHEY and CDR2 is SVGAGI. V lost 6 bases to trimming and J lost 3 bases, with 12 bases between them. This CDR3 comprises 14 residues. CDR3 coding DNA: TGTGCCAGCAGCTTCCAGGGCGGTGGAAACACCATATATTTT. Translation gives CASSFQGGGNTIYF.

The chain employs TRBV5-1 and TRBJ2-6; D gene unclear. The CDR3 runs 17 residues. Germline values: CDR1 SGHRS, CDR2 YFSETQ. V was pared by 3 bases and J by 0 bases, with 13 bases between. CDR3 coding DNA: TGCGCCAGCAGCTCCGGTCAGACAAACTCTGGGGCCAACGTCCTGACTTTC. Residues: CASSSGQTNSGANVLTF.

This chain uses TRBV4-2 with TRBJ2-3; 12 bases line up with TRBD2. CDR1 and CDR2 from the germline V gene are LGHNA and YNFKEQ. There are 17 residues in the CDR3. J lost 6 bases, V lost 0 bases, and 7 bases had no gene match. CDR3 in DNA: TGTGCCAGCAGCCAAGAATCTAGCGGGAGGGTTGGCGATACGCAGTATTTT. Translated: CASSQESSGRVGDTQYF.

Comments on this clone: Additional DNA sequences in this sample encode the identical CDR3. The V gene is TRBV29-1, the J gene TRBJ2-1; 10 bases line up with TRBD1. This CDR3 is 14 amino acids long. After removal of 7 bases from V and 8 bases from J, the junction contained 11 bases not matched to a gene. From germline, CDR1 is SQVTM and CDR2 ANQGSEA. CDR3 sequence reads: CSGLGGQGKDEQFF. For the CDR3, the DNA is TGCAGCGGCCTGGGGGGACAGGGGAAGGATGAGCAGTTCTTC.

CDR3 bases: TGTGCCAGCAGCTTAGAAAGGGGGACTGAAGCTTTCTTT. This translates into CASSLERGTEAFF. This chain links TRBV13 with TRBJ1-1; the D gene is possibly TRBD1 (6 bases). V lost 1 base to trimming and J lost 5 bases, with 8 bases between them. Germline CDR1 and CDR2: PRHDT and FYEKMQ (reference sequence). CDR3 length equals 13 residues.

In this sample, this clone turned up once. The chain couples TRBV7-9 to TRBJ1-5; 9 bases align to TRBD1. This CDR3 has 14 residues. Germline V gives CDR1 SEHNR, CDR2 FQNEAQ (reference sequence). After removal of 1 base from V and 6 bases from J, the junction contained 1 base not matched to a gene. For the CDR3, the DNA is TGTGCCAGCAGCTTAGACAGGGGGCCTCAGCCCCAGCATTTT. As protein: CASSLDRGPQPQHF.

This chain connects TRBV6-6 to TRBJ2-7; D gene unclear. Germline-derived CDR1 and CDR2 are MNHNY and SVGAGI (reference sequence). CDR3 length equals 14 residues. Trimming removed 2 bases at V and 2 bases at J, with 10 bases between. The CDR3 DNA sequence: TGTGCCAGCAGTTACGTGAACCTACCCTACGAGCAGTACTTC. Its protein product is CASSYVNLPYEQYF.

V usage is TRBV7-6 and J usage is TRBJ2-2; 11 nucleotides align to TRBD2. With 3 bases clipped from V and 6 bases from J, the junction kept 6 bases outside the gene matches. Germline CDR1 SGHVS, CDR2 FNYEAQ. This CDR3 contains 16 residues. The CDR3 region is CASSFSGRAPAGELFF. CDR3 DNA sequence: TGTGCCAGCAGCTTTAGCGGGAGGGCCCCCGCCGGGGAGCTGTTTTTT.

The V call is TRBV6-5, the J call TRBJ1-5, with 7 nucleotides matching TRBD1. Trimming at V came to 10 bases and at J to 4 bases, leaving 4 bases not matched to a gene. The CDR3 consists of 12 residues. Germline V CDR1 and CDR2: MNHEY, SVGAGI. CDR3 bases: TGTGCCACCCGGACAGGTAATCAGCCCCAGCATTTT. Residues: CATRTGNQPQHF.

This chain connects TRBV4-3 to TRBJ2-3, with a tentative D call TRBD2 (5 bases). CDR1 and CDR2 from the germline V gene are LGHNA and YSLEER. The ends were cut back, 0 bases at V and 5 bases at J, with 9 bases in the middle. This CDR3 is built from 14 residues. CDR3 sequence: CASSQDSGVDTQYF. In DNA, the CDR3 is TGCGCCAGCAGCCAAGACTCCGGGGTAGATACGCAGTATTTT.

This rearrangement joins TRBV25-1 to TRBJ2-7; D is possibly TRBD1 (5 bases). This CDR3 is built from 15 residues. CDR1 is MGHDK, CDR2 SYGVNS, per germline. Trimming left V 1 base short and J 3 bases short, with 13 bases between. The CDR3 loop is CASSEFGANGYEQYF. The CDR3 DNA follows: TGTGCCAGCAGTGAATTTGGGGCGAATGGCTACGAGCAGTACTTC.

As DNA, the CDR3 is TGCAGCGTGGTCACACAGGGGGTGGTGGACATTCAGTACTTC. It codes for CSVVTQGVVDIQYF. This rearrangement joins TRBV29-1 to TRBJ2-4, with 8 bases lining up with TRBD1. This CDR3 spans 14 amino acids. V dropped 6 bases and J dropped 8; count of bases not matched to a gene: 12. Germline CDR1 reads SQVTM; CDR2 reads ANQGSEA.

This sequence joins TRBV10-2 and TRBJ2-7; 9 bases line up with TRBD1. This CDR3 has 15 residues. Looked up from germline, CDR1 is WSHSY and CDR2 is SAAADI. The ends lost 6 bases at V and 1 base at J; junction bases unmatched: 7. This CDR3 is CASRQPGQGSYEQYF. The DNA of the CDR3 is TGCGCCAGCAGGCAACCGGGACAGGGTTCCTACGAGCAGTACTTC.